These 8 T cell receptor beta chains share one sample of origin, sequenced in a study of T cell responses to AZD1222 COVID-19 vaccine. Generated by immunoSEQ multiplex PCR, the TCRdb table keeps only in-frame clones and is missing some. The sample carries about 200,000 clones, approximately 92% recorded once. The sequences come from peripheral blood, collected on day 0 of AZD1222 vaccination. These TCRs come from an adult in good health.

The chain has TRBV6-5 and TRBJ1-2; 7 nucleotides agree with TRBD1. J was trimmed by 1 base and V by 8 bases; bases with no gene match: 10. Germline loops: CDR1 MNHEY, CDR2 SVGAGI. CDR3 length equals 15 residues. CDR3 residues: CASSLGTASNYGYTF. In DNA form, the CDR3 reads TGTGCCAGCTCCCTCGGGACAGCTAGTAACTATGGCTACACCTTC.

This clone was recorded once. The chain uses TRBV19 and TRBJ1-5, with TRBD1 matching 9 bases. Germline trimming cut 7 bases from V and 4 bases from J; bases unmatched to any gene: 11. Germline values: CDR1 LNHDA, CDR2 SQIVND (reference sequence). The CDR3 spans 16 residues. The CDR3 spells CASKKDRGTGNQPQHF. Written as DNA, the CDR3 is TGTGCCAGTAAAAAGGACAGGGGAACCGGGAATCAGCCCCAGCATTTT.

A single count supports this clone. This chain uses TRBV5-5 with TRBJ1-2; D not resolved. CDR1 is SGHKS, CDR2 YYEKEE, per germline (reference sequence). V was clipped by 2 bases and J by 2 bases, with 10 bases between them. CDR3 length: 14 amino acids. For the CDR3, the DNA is TGTGCCAGCAGCTTCACAGATCCCAACTATGGCTACACCTTC. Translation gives CASSFTDPNYGYTF.

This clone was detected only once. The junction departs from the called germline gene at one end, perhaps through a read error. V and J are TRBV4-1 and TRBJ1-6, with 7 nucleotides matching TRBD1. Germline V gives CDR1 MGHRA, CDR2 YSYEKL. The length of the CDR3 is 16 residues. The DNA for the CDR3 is TGCGCCAGCAGCGAAGACAGGGCCTCCTATAATTCACCCCTCCACTTT. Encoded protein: CASSEDRASYNSPLHF.

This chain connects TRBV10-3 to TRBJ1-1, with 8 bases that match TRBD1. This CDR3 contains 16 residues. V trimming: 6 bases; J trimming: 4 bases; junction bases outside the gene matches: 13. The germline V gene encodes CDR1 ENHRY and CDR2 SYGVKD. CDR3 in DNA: TGTGCCATCAGGACGGACAGGGCCTTGAAGGGCACTGAAGCTTTCTTT. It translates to CAIRTDRALKGTEAFF.

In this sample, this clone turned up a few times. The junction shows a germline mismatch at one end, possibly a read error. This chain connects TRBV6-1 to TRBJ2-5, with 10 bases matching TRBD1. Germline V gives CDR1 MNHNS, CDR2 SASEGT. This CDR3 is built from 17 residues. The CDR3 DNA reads TGTGCCAGCAGCGAAGGGGGACAGGGGCCCCGGTCAGAGACCCAGTACTTC. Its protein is CASSEGGQGPRSETQYF.

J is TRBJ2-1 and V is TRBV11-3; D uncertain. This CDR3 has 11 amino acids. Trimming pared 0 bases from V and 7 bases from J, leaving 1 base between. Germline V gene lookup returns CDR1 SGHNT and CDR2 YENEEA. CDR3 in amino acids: CASSLENEQFF. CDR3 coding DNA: TGTGCCAGCAGCTTAGAGAATGAGCAGTTCTTC. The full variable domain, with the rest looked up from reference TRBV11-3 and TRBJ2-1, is EAGVVQSPRYKIIEKKQPVAFWCNPISGHNTLYWYLQNLGQGPELLIRYENEEAVDDSQLPKDRFSAERLKGVDSTLKIQPAELGDSAVYLCASSLENEQFFGPGTRLTVL.

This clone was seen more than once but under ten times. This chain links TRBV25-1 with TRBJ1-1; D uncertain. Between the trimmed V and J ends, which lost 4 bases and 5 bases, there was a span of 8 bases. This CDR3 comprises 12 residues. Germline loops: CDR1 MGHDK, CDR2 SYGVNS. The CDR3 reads CASSVKGTEAFF. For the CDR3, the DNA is TGTGCCAGCAGTGTAAAAGGAACTGAAGCTTTCTTT.